This T cell receptor beta chain was obtained from a study of T cell responses to AZD1222 COVID-19 vaccine. Findings and limits, study-wide: There were mostly white British donors and more females than males, and clonal diversity was possibly underestimated. Among those given AZD1222, only 5 to 7 were seropositive at baseline. After two AZD1222 doses, spike-specific TCR breadth and depth rose versus day 0. Vaccine-associated CD4 TCRs ranged over spike, dominating at 160-218 and 743-854.

Some clones are missing from TCRdb's copy, which holds only in-frame ones; the method was immunoSEQ multiplex PCR. Counted here are around 63,000 clones, over 75% occurring once; the ten biggest clones make up around a fifth. The CDR3 runs to 13 residues. V dropped 9 bases and J dropped 0; count of bases not matched to a gene: 4. Germline V gene lookup returns CDR1 PRHDT and CDR2 FYEKMQ (reference sequence). Comments on this clone: Its antigen is not known.

This material consisted of peripheral blood, taken on day 0 of AZD1222 vaccination. V is TRBV13 and J is TRBJ2-7; TRBD1 matches at 8 bases. This TCR derives from an adult in good health. The CDR3 loop is CASLDRVSYEQYF. The CDR3 bases are TGTGCCAGTCTGGACAGGGTCTCCTACGAGCAGTACTTC.